Following are 27 T cell receptor beta chains from one sample sequenced in a study. TCRdb re-called the RT-PCR reads with MiXCR, one entry per CDR3 protein. The sample shows about 700,000 distinct CDR3 sequences, 13% to 15% of them seen only once. Sequenced sample: memory CD4+ T cells from blood. The receptors originated from a female donor in good health, serving as a healthy control.

The chain is built from TRBV12-5 and TRBJ2-3; D is unclear. Trimming cost V 3 bases and J 4 bases, with 5 bases left between them. The V gene's germline CDR1 is LGHNT and CDR2 FRNRAP. The CDR3 extends over 12 amino acids. Here the CDR3 reads CASGFVADTQYF. In nucleotides, the CDR3 is TGTGCTAGTGGTTTCGTAGCAGATACGCAGTATTTT.

The V and J genes are TRBV19 and TRBJ2-5, with TRBD2 matching over 9 bases. V shed 8 bases, J shed 5 bases, and the junction held 9 bases outside the gene matches. Germline lookup yields CDR1 LNHDA and CDR2 SQIVND (reference sequence). The CDR3 has 14 residues. CDR3 region: CASGEGGGAETQYF. As DNA, the CDR3 is TGTGCCAGTGGTGAAGGCGGGGGGGCTGAGACCCAGTACTTC.

This chain uses TRBV6-1 with TRBJ1-2; 7 bases match TRBD1. Germline V gives CDR1 MNHNS, CDR2 SASEGT. There are 15 residues in the CDR3. V gave up 5 bases and J gave up 6 bases; unmatched junction bases: 12. In nucleotides, the CDR3 is TGTGCCAGCAGTACAGGAGAGGGGGCAAGGAATGGCTACACCTTC. It encodes CASSTGEGARNGYTF.

J is TRBJ1-2 and V is TRBV28, with D possibly being TRBD1 (5 bases). V was trimmed by 2 bases and J by 7 bases, leaving 8 bases between them. CDR1 is MDHEN, CDR2 SYDVKM, per germline. This CDR3 has 12 amino acids. CDR3 coding DNA: TGTGCCAGCAGTTTAGGGGCGGTTGGCTACACCTTC. Protein: CASSLGAVGYTF.

This clonotype has more than one count but fewer than ten. This chain joins TRBV28 and TRBJ2-2, with D possibly called TRBD1 or TRBD2 (5 bases each). CDR3 length equals 15 residues. The V end lost 3 bases, the J end lost 2 bases, and 10 bases lay between the germline ends. Germline assignment: CDR1 MDHEN and CDR2 SYDVKM. Written as DNA, the CDR3 is TGTGCCAGCAGTTTTTGGGGGAACAACACCGGGGAGCTGTTTTTT. This gives the protein CASSFWGNNTGELFF.

The rearrangement joins TRBV12-3 or TRBV12-4 to TRBJ1-1, with 7 positions matching TRBD1. With V trimmed by 7 bases and J by 4 bases, 6 bases remained unmatched. This CDR3 region has 13 residues. CDR3 bases: TGTGCCAGCACCTTGGGACAGTTCACTGAAGCTTTCTTT. It yields the protein CASTLGQFTEAFF.

This clonotype was counted a few times. The chain has TRBV2 and TRBJ1-3; the D gene is possibly TRBD1 (5 bases). Trimming shortened V by 5 bases and J by 2 bases, and 13 bases separated the two germline ends. This CDR3 has 15 amino acids. CDR1 and CDR2 from the germline V gene are SNHLY and FYNNEI. CDR3 region: CASSQSTAAGNTIYF. DNA for the CDR3: TGTGCCAGCAGTCAGTCGACAGCCGCTGGAAACACCATATATTTT.

The J gene is TRBJ1-1, the V gene TRBV12-3 or TRBV12-4, with TRBD1 matching over 9 bases. This CDR3 spans 13 amino acids. V shed 5 bases and J 12 bases; nucleotides not matched to a gene: 10. The chain's CDR3 is CASSRTGGYLTFF. The CDR3 nucleotides read TGTGCCAGCAGTCGTACAGGGGGCTACTTGACTTTCTTT.

This clonotype was seen at least ten times. The rearrangement uses TRBV6-4 and TRBJ2-7; 7 nucleotides align to TRBD1. The CDR3 covers 16 residues. The trim removed 6 bases at V and 3 bases at J, leaving 14 bases unmatched. Germline CDR1 is MRHNA and CDR2 is SNTAGT. CDR3 protein: CASRGGRDRNNYEQYF. CDR3 nucleotides: TGTGCCAGCAGAGGGGGCCGGGACAGAAATAACTACGAGCAGTACTTC.

Only one count was recorded for this clonotype. This chain's CDR3 is CASSPSQGIGYTDTQYF. Here the CDR3 DNA reads TGTGCCAGCAGCCCCAGCCAGGGCATTGGGTACACAGATACGCAGTATTTT. This sequence joins TRBV3-1 and TRBJ2-3; TRBD1 might be the D (5 bases). The CDR3 contains 17 residues. V gave up 4 bases and J gave up 2 bases, with 19 bases separating them. CDR1 and CDR2 (germline): LGHDT, YNNKEL (reference sequence).

J is TRBJ2-1 and V is TRBV27; 7 bases fit TRBD1. With 2 bases clipped from V and 3 bases from J, the junction kept 10 bases outside the gene matches. Germline CDR1 and CDR2: MNHEY and SMNVEV (reference sequence). This CDR3 is built from 17 residues. In DNA form, the CDR3 reads TGTGCCAGCAGTTTACAGCCAGGGGGAGTTCGCTACAATGAGCAGTTCTTC. Translating it yields CASSLQPGGVRYNEQFF.

This clonotype has only a few counts. This chain links TRBV20-1 with TRBJ1-5, with D unclear. This CDR3 is built from 12 residues. CDR1 and CDR2 from the germline V gene are DFQATT and SNEGSKA (reference sequence). V was shortened by 1 base and J by 6 bases, with 7 bases between the two germline ends. The CDR3 nucleotides read TGCAGTGCTAGAGGGGCGGCTCAGCCCCAGCATTTT. Translated, it gives CSARGAAQPQHF.

This clonotype appeared once. This chain joins TRBV3-1 and TRBJ1-3, with unresolved D. Per the germline V gene, CDR1 is LGHDT and CDR2 is YNNKEL (reference sequence). The CDR3 spans 15 residues. V lost 0 bases, J lost 2 bases, and 8 bases lay in between. CDR3 amino acids: CASSQDLIPGNTIYF. The CDR3 bases are TGTGCCAGCAGCCAAGATTTAATCCCTGGAAACACCATATATTTT.

The sample holds a few counts of this clonotype. The chain has TRBV2 and TRBJ2-5; D unclear. CDR3 length equals 16 residues. Trimming shortened V by 3 bases and J by 5 bases, and 19 bases separated the two germline ends. Germline CDR1 is SNHLY and CDR2 is FYNNEI. CDR3 in DNA: TGTGCCAGCAGTGATTTGTCGGTTCGGCGGACCGAGACCCAGTACTTC. Protein: CASSDLSVRRTETQYF.

This clonotype was detected only once. The chain recombines TRBV28 with TRBJ1-2; possibly TRBD1 for D (6 bases). V gave up 6 bases and J gave up 6 bases, with 20 bases separating them. The V gene's germline CDR1 is MDHEN and CDR2 SYDVKM. CDR3 size: 15 residues. The CDR3 DNA is TGTGCCAGCAGAACTCGAGGACAGTCGGCGAATGGCTACACCTTC. Translating it yields CASRTRGQSANGYTF.

This clonotype was counted only a few times. This rearrangement joins TRBV5-1 to TRBJ2-1; TRBD2 matches 8 bases. Trimming cost V 3 bases and J 8 bases; bases outside gene matches: 10. The CDR3 length is 15 residues. Looked up from germline, CDR1 is SGHRS and CDR2 is YFSETQ. Here the CDR3 DNA reads TGCGCCAGCAGCTGGGGAGGACTAGCCGGTGATGAGCAGTTCTTC. Amino acid sequence: CASSWGGLAGDEQFF.

The chain combines TRBV24-1 with TRBJ2-1; tentatively, D is TRBD2 (5 bases). Trimming removed 5 bases at V and 14 bases at J, with 12 bases between. Germline V gene data show CDR1 as KGHDR and CDR2 as SFDVKD. This CDR3 has 11 residues. The CDR3 region is CATSASREKFF. In nucleotides, the CDR3 is TGTGCCACCAGTGCCTCGAGGGAGAAGTTCTTC.

This clonotype was seen only a few times. This chain joins TRBV7-9 and TRBJ1-1; TRBD1 might be the D (5 bases). The CDR3 length is 15 residues. Trimming removed 5 bases at V and 1 base at J, with 14 bases between. Germline V CDR1 and CDR2: SEHNR, FQNEAQ (reference sequence). The CDR3 loop is CASSRPGLKNTEAFF. In nucleotides, the CDR3 is TGTGCCAGCAGCCGGCCGGGACTTAAGAACACTGAAGCTTTCTTT.

The V and J genes are TRBV20-1 and TRBJ2-5; maybe TRBD1 (7 bases). Germline V CDR1 and CDR2: DFQATT, SNEGSKA (reference sequence). This CDR3 comprises 12 residues. Trimming pared 5 bases from V and 5 bases from J, leaving 12 bases between. DNA for the CDR3: TGCAGTGCTTCAGGGGGGACCGAGACCCAGTACTTC. It yields the protein CSASGGTETQYF.

CDR3 residues: CATRLRGGASTEAFF. CDR3 sequence (DNA): TGTGCCACCCGGTTAAGAGGGGGCGCGTCCACTGAAGCTTTCTTT. The chain uses TRBV12-3 or TRBV12-4 and TRBJ1-1, with 7 bases fitting TRBD1. The CDR3 extends over 15 amino acids. With V trimmed by 10 bases and J by 4 bases, 15 bases remained unmatched.

This clonotype has at least ten counts. This chain connects TRBV20-1 to TRBJ2-1; possibly TRBD2 for D (5 bases). Looked up from germline, CDR1 is DFQATT and CDR2 is SNEGSKA (reference sequence). V was trimmed by 7 bases and J by 0 bases, leaving 10 bases between them. The CDR3 loop spans 13 amino acids. As DNA, the CDR3 is TGCAGTGTGGGGAGTTTCTCCTACAATGAGCAGTTCTTC. Residues: CSVGSFSYNEQFF.

This clonotype has only a few counts. The V call is TRBV20-1, the J call TRBJ2-7; D is perhaps TRBD1 (6 bases). The germline CDR1 and CDR2 sequences are DFQATT and SNEGSKA (reference sequence). Trimming left V 0 bases short and J 0 bases short, with 12 bases between. CDR3 length: 15 amino acids. CDR3 sequence: CSARDVGGTSYEQYF. The CDR3 DNA reads as TGCAGTGCTAGAGATGTAGGGGGAACCTCCTACGAGCAGTACTTC.

This clonotype was counted between two and nine times. The chain joins TRBV7-6 to TRBJ2-3; the D gene could be TRBD1 or TRBD2 (5 bases each). Germline lookup yields CDR1 SGHVS and CDR2 FNYEAQ. The length of the CDR3 is 17 residues. V lost 4 bases and J 0 bases, leaving 17 bases between the germline ends. CDR3 region: CASSSRGGLGSTDTQYF. The DNA of the CDR3 is TGTGCCAGCAGCTCCCGGGGCGGACTGGGTAGCACAGATACGCAGTATTTT. Looking up the rest from reference TRBV7-6 and TRBJ2-3 gives the full variable domain: GAGVSQSPRYKVTKRGQDVALRCDPISGHVSLYWYRQALGQGPEFLTYFNYEAQQDKSGLPNDRFSAERPEGSISTLTIQRTEQRDSAMYRCASSSRGGLGSTDTQYFGPGTRLTVL.

This chain joins TRBV6-6 and TRBJ2-4; possible D gene TRBD1, 6 bases. The ends were cut back, 7 bases at V and 14 bases at J, with 21 bases in the middle. This CDR3 contains 13 residues. Germline loops: CDR1 MNHNY, CDR2 SVGAGI (reference sequence). The CDR3 bases are TGTGCCAGCACCCGTGACCCCGGGACACCTAAGTACTTC. Its translation: CASTRDPGTPKYF.

The CDR3: CSAKKGLAGGGVDTQYF. CDR3 coding DNA: TGCAGTGCCAAGAAGGGACTAGCGGGAGGAGGGGTAGATACGCAGTATTTT. The chain carries TRBV20-1 and TRBJ2-3, with TRBD2 identical over 15 bases. V dropped 6 bases and J dropped 5; count of bases not matched to a gene: 12. There are 17 residues in the CDR3. Per germline, CDR1 DFQATT and CDR2 SNEGSKA (reference sequence).

This clonotype was counted a few times. This chain joins TRBV5-1 and TRBJ2-1; possibly TRBD2 for D (5 bases). The CDR3 covers 14 residues. V was pared by 2 bases and J by 5 bases, with 11 bases between. Germline V CDR1 and CDR2: SGHRS, YFSETQ. Written as DNA, the CDR3 is TGCGCCAGCAGCTTCGCGACTATCGACAATGAGCAGTTCTTC. It yields the protein CASSFATIDNEQFF.

About this clonotype itself: Just one base apart from a much larger clone, this may be a read error. This chain connects TRBV12-3 or TRBV12-4 to TRBJ2-1, with 14 bases identical to TRBD2. V shed 7 bases, J shed 12 bases, and the junction held 11 bases outside the gene matches. The CDR3 is made up of 15 amino acids. Here the CDR3 reads CASTLGTSGSLGQFF. The CDR3 DNA is TGTGCCAGCACCCTTGGGACTAGCGGGAGTTTAGGGCAGTTCTTC.